The next 7 T cell receptor beta chains were all read from a single sample in a study of blood T cell repertoires in COVID-19. Clones were read by immunoSEQ multiplex PCR, and TCRdb kept only the in-frame ones, dropping some. Seen here are about 150,000 clones, around four fifths observed once, and the top ten hold 35% to 40%. Input material: peripheral blood. Receptors were obtained from a human donor in a cohort sampled during active COVID-19.

The chain couples TRBV3-1 (or the pseudogene TRBV3-2) to TRBJ1-4; D is unclear. Germline-derived CDR1 and CDR2 are LGHDT and YNNKEL (reference sequence). The CDR3 totals 16 residues. The ends were cut back, 0 bases at V and 0 bases at J, with 8 bases in the middle. CDR3 coding DNA: TGTGCCAGCAGCCAAGACACCGGTGCAACTAATGAAAAACTGTTTTTT. As protein: CASSQDTGATNEKLFF.

The V gene is TRBV4-3, the J gene TRBJ1-1, with a tentative D call TRBD1 (5 bases). The CDR3 extends over 14 amino acids. The V gene lost 2 bases and the J gene lost 6 bases, with 13 bases spanning the gap. The germline gives CDR1 LGHNA, CDR2 YSLEER. The CDR3 reads CASSQLGLTAEAFF. The CDR3 DNA reads TGCGCCAGCAGCCAACTGGGACTGACGGCTGAAGCTTTCTTT.

Concerning this clone itself: The same CDR3 is also encoded by other DNA sequences in this sample. The V call is TRBV5-1, the J call TRBJ1-2; possibly TRBD1 for D (5 bases). Germline CDR1 SGHRS, CDR2 YFSETQ. Trimming shortened V by 4 bases and J by 2 bases, and 9 bases separated the two germline ends. The CDR3 runs 13 residues. CDR3 amino acids: CASSPDRNYGYTF. The CDR3 DNA reads TGCGCCAGCAGCCCTGACAGAAACTATGGCTACACCTTC.

The rearrangement links TRBV7-2 to TRBJ1-3; TRBD1 aligns across 8 bases. The CDR3 loop spans 15 amino acids. The J segment lost 2 bases and the V segment lost 5 bases, leaving 5 bases of the junction unmatched. Germline lookup yields CDR1 SGHTA and CDR2 FQGNSA. CDR3 nucleotides: TGTGCCAGCAGCCGTGGACAGGGTCCTGGAAACACCATATATTTT. As protein: CASSRGQGPGNTIYF.

This clone was detected only once. The gene calls are TRBV6-2 or TRBV6-3 and TRBJ2-7, with 7 positions matching TRBD1. Germline trimming cut 2 bases from V and 1 base from J; bases unmatched to any gene: 2. This CDR3 region has 14 residues. Per germline, CDR1 MNHEY and CDR2 SVGEGT. The CDR3 sequence is CASSYTGQSYEQYF. CDR3 nucleotides: TGTGCCAGCAGTTACACGGGACAGTCCTACGAGCAGTACTTC.

V usage is TRBV2 and J usage is TRBJ1-4, with a weak D call TRBD1 (5 bases). Trimming shortened V by 4 bases and J by 3 bases, and 12 bases separated the two germline ends. Germline loops: CDR1 SNHLY, CDR2 FYNNEI. There are 15 residues in the CDR3. CDR3 in amino acids: CASSGRVGANEKLFF. CDR3 sequence (DNA): TGTGCCAGCAGTGGCAGGGTCGGAGCTAATGAAAAACTGTTTTTT.

This rearrangement joins TRBV7-9 to TRBJ1-2; the D gene is possibly TRBD1 (5 bases). Germline assignment: CDR1 SEHNR and CDR2 FQNEAQ (reference sequence). This CDR3 has 13 amino acids. V lost 3 bases and J 4 bases, leaving 9 bases between the germline ends. For the CDR3, the DNA is TGTGCCAGCAGCTTGCCGGACACCTATGGCTACACCTTC. This encodes CASSLPDTYGYTF.